The entry below describes one T cell receptor (beta chain). Its antigen is currently unknown. 13 Jbeta primers and 60 Vbeta primers were used for the PCR. Assay: immunoSEQ multiplex PCR; the TCRdb copy retains only in-frame clones and omits some. In all, the sample yields 85,000 to 110,000 clones. The sample originates from a study of cytomegalovirus exposure and HLA in healthy donors. Study-level points and caveats: When a later analysis was performed, an Asian-associated ancestry cluster reportedly had fewer N-insertions than the approximately 680-donor mean.

V dropped 8 bases and J dropped 4 bases, with 6 bases sitting between them. Germline CDR1 is MNHEY and CDR2 is SVGAGI. This CDR3 spans 11 amino acids. This chain connects TRBV6-5 to TRBJ1-3; D is unresolved. The sequence came from a man aged 35-49 years in good health and CMV-seronegative. Source material: PBMCs. CDR3 protein: CASSLGNTIYF. The CDR3 nucleotides are TGTGCCAGCTCCTTGGGAAACACCATATATTTT.